The 4 T cell receptor beta chains in this list originate from one sample, sequenced in a study of cytomegalovirus exposure and HLA in healthy donors. 13 Jbeta primers and 60 Vbeta primers were used for the PCR. Produced via immunoSEQ multiplex PCR; TCRdb's table is partial and in-frame only. The repertoire holds approximately 130,000 clones, with roughly 77% as singletons. Sequenced sample: PBMCs. Receptor source: a man younger than 35 in good health and CMV-seronegative.

This clone turned up a few times. The rearrangement links TRBV11-2 to TRBJ2-5, with TRBD2 matching over 8 bases. CDR1 and CDR2 (germline): SGHAT, FQNNGV. The J segment lost 5 bases and the V segment lost 6 bases, leaving 14 bases of the junction unmatched. The CDR3 extends over 16 amino acids. In nucleotides, the CDR3 is TGTGCCAGCAGTTTCCTCGGGGGGGGGCCCGGTGAGACCCAGTACTTC. Translating it yields CASSFLGGGPGETQYF.

This clone was picked up one time. At one boundary the junction diverges from the germline segment, which might be a read error. This chain links TRBV5-1 with TRBJ1-2; possibly TRBD1 for D (6 bases). Germline assignment: CDR1 SGHRS and CDR2 YFSETQ. CDR3 length: 13 residues. The CDR3 DNA is TGCGTCAGCAGCCACCAACAGGGAGACGGCTACACCTTC. Translated, it gives CVSSHQQGDGYTF.

J is TRBJ1-2 and V is TRBV6-6, with TRBD1 identical over 8 bases. Losses at the gene ends were 6 bases for V and 3 bases for J; bases not matched to a gene: 9. There are 15 residues in the CDR3. The germline V gene encodes CDR1 MNHNY and CDR2 SVGAGI (reference sequence). In nucleotides, the CDR3 is TGTGCCAGCAGCCCTAGTACAGGGGGGGACTATGGCTACACCTTC. Amino acid sequence: CASSPSTGGDYGYTF.

The chain recombines TRBV18 with TRBJ2-7; 8 bases map to TRBD1. Germline V gives CDR1 KGHSH, CDR2 LQKENI. This CDR3 region has 14 residues. The ends lost 3 bases at V and 2 bases at J; junction bases unmatched: 3. CDR3 region: CASSPGQAAYEQYF. The CDR3 nucleotides read TGTGCCAGCTCACCGGGACAGGCCGCCTACGAGCAGTACTTC.